This entry describes one T cell receptor (beta chain). As yet, its antigen is unknown. The entry originates in a study of cytomegalovirus exposure and HLA in healthy donors. Germline CDR1 and CDR2: SNHLY and FYNNEI. The V and J ends lost 6 bases and 4 bases respectively, with 15 bases between them. The CDR3 extends over 14 amino acids. Study results and caveats: Another analysis was done later, and it associated around 17,000 TCR beta sequences with HLA alleles at 0.05 false discovery rate. It was 150 or so TCR beta chains that were listed as cytomegalovirus-associated. Previously analyzed data showed that most TCR beta V segments were productive at a frequency of about 90% or about 30%.

The PCR ran on 60 Vbeta and 13 Jbeta primers. Per the authors' pipeline: In a later analysis, the count reached 82 million or so unique TCR beta chains, with approximately 10 million shared. Clones were read by immunoSEQ multiplex PCR, and TCRdb kept only the in-frame ones, dropping some. The DNA was the basis for D and trimming; V, J and clone size are from that table. This sample has around 98,000 clones, with 70% found just once. This sequence was found in a man aged 45-65 years in good health and CMV-seronegative. The chain couples TRBV2 to TRBJ1-2, with a tentative D call TRBD1 (6 bases). What was sequenced was PBMCs. CDR3 protein: CASRETGTGYGYTF. CDR3 DNA sequence: TGTGCCAGCAGGGAGACAGGTACCGGCTATGGCTACACCTTC.